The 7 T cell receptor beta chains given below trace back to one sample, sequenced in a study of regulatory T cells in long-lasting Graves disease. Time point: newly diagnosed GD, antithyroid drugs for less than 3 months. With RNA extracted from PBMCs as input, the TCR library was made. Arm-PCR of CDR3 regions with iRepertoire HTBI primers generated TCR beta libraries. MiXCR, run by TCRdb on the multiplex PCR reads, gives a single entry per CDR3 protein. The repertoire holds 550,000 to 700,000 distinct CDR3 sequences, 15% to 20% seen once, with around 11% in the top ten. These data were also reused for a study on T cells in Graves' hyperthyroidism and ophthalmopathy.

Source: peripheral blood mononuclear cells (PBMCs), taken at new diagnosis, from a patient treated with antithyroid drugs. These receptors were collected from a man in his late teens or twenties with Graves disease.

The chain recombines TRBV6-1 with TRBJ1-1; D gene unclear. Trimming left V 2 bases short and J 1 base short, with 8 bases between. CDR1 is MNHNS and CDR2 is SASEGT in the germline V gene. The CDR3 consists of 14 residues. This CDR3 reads CASSENGKNTEAFF. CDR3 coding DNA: TGTGCCAGCAGTGAAAACGGGAAGAACACTGAAGCTTTCTTT.

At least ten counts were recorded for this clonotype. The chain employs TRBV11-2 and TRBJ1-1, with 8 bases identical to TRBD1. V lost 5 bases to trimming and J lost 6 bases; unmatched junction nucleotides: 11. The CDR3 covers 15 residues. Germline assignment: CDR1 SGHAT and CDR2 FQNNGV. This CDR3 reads CASSTPRTGYAEAFF. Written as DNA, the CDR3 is TGTGCCAGCAGCACCCCCCGGACAGGGTACGCTGAAGCTTTCTTT.

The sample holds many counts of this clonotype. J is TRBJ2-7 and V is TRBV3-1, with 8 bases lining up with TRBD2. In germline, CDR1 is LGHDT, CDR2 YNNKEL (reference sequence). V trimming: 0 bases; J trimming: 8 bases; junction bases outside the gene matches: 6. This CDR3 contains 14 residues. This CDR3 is CASSQESGRGKQYF. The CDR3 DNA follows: TGTGCCAGCAGCCAAGAAAGCGGGAGAGGAAAGCAGTACTTC.

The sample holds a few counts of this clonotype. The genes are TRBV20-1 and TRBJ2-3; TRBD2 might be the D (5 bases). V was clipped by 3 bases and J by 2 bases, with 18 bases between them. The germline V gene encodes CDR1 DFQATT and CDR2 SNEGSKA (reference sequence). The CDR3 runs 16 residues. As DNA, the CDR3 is TGCAGTGCTAGGAGGTTTGGGGTCCGGGACACAGATACGCAGTATTTT. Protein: CSARRFGVRDTDTQYF.

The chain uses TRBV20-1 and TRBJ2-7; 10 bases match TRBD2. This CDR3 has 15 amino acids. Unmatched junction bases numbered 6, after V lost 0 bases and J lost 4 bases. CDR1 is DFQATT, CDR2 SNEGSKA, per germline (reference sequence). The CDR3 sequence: CSARDPSGSGYEQYF. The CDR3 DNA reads TGCAGTGCTAGAGATCCTAGCGGGAGCGGATACGAGCAGTACTTC.

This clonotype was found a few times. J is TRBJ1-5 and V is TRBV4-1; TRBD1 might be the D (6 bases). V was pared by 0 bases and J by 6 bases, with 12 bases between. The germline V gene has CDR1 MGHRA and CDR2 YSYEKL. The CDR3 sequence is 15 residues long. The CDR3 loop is CASSQEPGAGQPQHF. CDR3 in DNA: TGCGCCAGCAGCCAAGAACCAGGGGCGGGTCAGCCCCAGCATTTT.

This CDR3 reads CASRSGGSSYNEQFF. Here the CDR3 DNA reads TGTGCCAGCAGATCCGGGGGGAGCTCCTACAATGAGCAGTTCTTC. The chain couples TRBV9 to TRBJ2-1; the match to TRBD2 covers 7 bases. Germline V gives CDR1 SGDLS, CDR2 YYNGEE. The CDR3 length is 15 residues. The J segment lost 0 bases and the V segment lost 5 bases, leaving 5 bases of the junction unmatched. Based on the CDR3 plus reference TRBV9 and TRBJ2-1, the full variable domain is DSGVTQTPKHLITATGQRVTLRCSPRSGDLSVYWYQQSLDQGLQFLIQYYNGEERAKGNILERFSAQQFPDLHSELNLSSLELGDSALYFCASRSGGSSYNEQFFGPGTRLTVL.